Listed below are T cell receptor beta chains from one sample, sequenced in a study of CD8 T cells in Susac syndrome. TCRdb passed the immunoSEQ multiplex PCR reads through MiXCR, listing each CDR3 protein once. The repertoire has some 140,000 distinct CDR3 sequences, about 95% of them found once; the top ten carry around 0.2%. Sequencing input: CD8+ T cells from PBMCs. All receptors come from a human donor with Susac syndrome. Both conserved end residues are part of each CDR3. D genes are given only for firm matches. For some rows the clone size is stated as once, few or many, or as a class when expanded; others skip it.

once,TRBJ2-1,TRBV24-1,-,16,TGTGCCACCAGTGACGGACGGACGAACTCCTACAATGAGCAGTTCTTC,CATSDGRTNSYNEQFF
-,TRBJ2-1,TRBV28,-,12,TGTGCCAGCAGTGACGGGAGCTATGAGCAGTTCTTC,CASSDGSYEQFF
once,TRBJ2-7,TRBV6-5,-,13,TGTGCCAGCAGCCCTCAGCGAAACTACGAGCAGTACTTC,CASSPQRNYEQYF
-,TRBJ2-2,TRBV9,-,11,TGTGCCAGCAAAGGGACCGGGGAGCTGTTTTTT,CASKGTGELFF
-,TRBJ1-2,TRBV29-1,-,14,TGCAGCGTTGAACTCGGGGGGGCCTACTATGGCTACACCTTC,CSVELGGAYYGYTF
-,TRBJ2-1,TRBV12-3/TRBV12-4,TRBD1,14,TGTGCCAGCAGTTCGACAGGGCCCAACAATGAGCAGTTCTTC,CASSSTGPNNEQFF
-,TRBJ2-1,TRBV20-1,-,14,TGCAGTGCTACTGACACCGGGACTCACAATGAGCAGTTCTTC,CSATDTGTHNEQFF
-,TRBJ2-1,TRBV20-1,TRBD2,14,TGCAGTGCTCCAGTCCTAGCGGTTATCAATGAGCAGTTCTTC,CSAPVLAVINEQFF
-,TRBJ2-7,TRBV30,-,15,TGTGCCTGGATCAGGACTGGAGGGGGAGTCTACGAGCAGTACTTC,CAWIRTGGGVYEQYF
-,TRBJ2-5,TRBV19,-,13,TGTGCCAGTAGTATCACGGGTCGTGAGACCCAGTACTTC,CASSITGRETQYF
-,TRBJ2-7,TRBV27,-,13,TGTGCCAGCAAACACGGGACTGCCTACGAGCAGTACTTC,CASKHGTAYEQYF
-,TRBJ2-1,TRBV28,TRBD2,18,TGTGCCAGCAGCCCTATCCGGGAGGGCCTTCTCGCCTACAATGAGCAGTTCTTC,CASSPIREGLLAYNEQFF
few,TRBJ2-2,TRBV9,-,11,TGTGCCAGCACGAAGACCGGGGAGCTGTTTTTT,CASTKTGELFF
-,TRBJ2-7,TRBV15,-,14,TGTGCCACCAGCAGCCGGGACACCGTTGGTGAGCAGTACTTC,CATSSRDTVGEQYF
-,TRBJ2-7,TRBV11-2,-,16,TGTGCCAGCAGCCATCTCCTAGGCGGGATTCGCTACGAGCAGTACTTC,CASSHLLGGIRYEQYF
-,TRBJ2-1,TRBV4-1,TRBD2,17,TGCGCCAGCAGCCTCCCCGGACTAGCGGGAGGAGTCAATGAGCAGTTCTTC,CASSLPGLAGGVNEQFF
-,TRBJ1-3,TRBV4-1,-,16,TGCGCCAGCAGCCAAGGTCATACCTACTCTGGAAACACCATATATTTT,CASSQGHTYSGNTIYF
-,TRBJ1-5,TRBV20-1,-,15,TGCAGTGCTAGCGGGGGCCCGGGAAGCAATCAGCCCCAGCATTTT,CSASGGPGSNQPQHF
-,TRBJ2-7,TRBV5-1,-,15,TGCGCCAGCAGCTCCTCGGGGCAGGGAATCTACGAGCAGTACTTC,CASSSSGQGIYEQYF
-,TRBJ2-7,TRBV28,-,12,TGTGCCAGCACCGGAGAGGGACGGGAGCAGTACTTC,CASTGEGREQYF
-,TRBJ2-1,TRBV11-3,TRBD2,17,TGTGCCAGCAGCTCCCGAGGGGCTAGCGGAATATACAATGAGCAGTTCTTC,CASSSRGASGIYNEQFF
-,TRBJ1-5,TRBV14,TRBD1,17,TGTGCCAGCAGCCCAGGATCCGGGACAGATAGCAATCAGCCCCAGCATTTT,CASSPGSGTDSNQPQHF
-,TRBJ2-7,TRBV20-1,TRBD1,14,TGCAGTGCTAGAGACCCGGGACAGGGGTTCCACTCGGACTTC,CSARDPGQGFHSDF
-,TRBJ2-1,TRBV6-2/TRBV6-3,-,13,TGTGCCAGCACCCCCAGCCTAACCAATGAGCAGTTCTTC,CASTPSLTNEQFF
once,TRBJ2-5,TRBV29-1,TRBD1,16,TGCAGCGTTGAAGATCTTCGCACAGGGGCAGGCGAGACCCAGTACTTC,CSVEDLRTGAGETQYF
-,TRBJ2-1,TRBV12-3/TRBV12-4,TRBD1,14,TGTGCCAGCAGTTTATTCGAGGGGGCTCAGGAGCAGTTCTTC,CASSLFEGAQEQFF
-,TRBJ2-5,TRBV4-1,-,16,TGCGCCAGCAGCCAAGTTGGATCTGGTGACCAAGAGACCCAGTACTTC,CASSQVGSGDQETQYF
-,TRBJ1-5,TRBV4-1,-,15,TGCGCCAGCAGCCAAGTGGAACGAGGGAATCAGCCCCAGCATTTT,CASSQVERGNQPQHF
-,TRBJ2-3,TRBV9,TRBD2,16,TGTGCCAGCAGCCCGAGCGGGACCCTCGGCACAGATACGCAGTATTTT,CASSPSGTLGTDTQYF
-,TRBJ2-5,TRBV5-6,-,13,TGTGCCAGCAGCTCTGGACAGTCCGAGACCCAGTACTTC,CASSSGQSETQYF
-,TRBJ2-7,TRBV3-1,TRBD2,15,TGTGCCAGCAGCCAAGGAGCGGGAGGGACCTACGAGCAGTACTTC,CASSQGAGGTYEQYF
-,TRBJ2-7,TRBV19,TRBD2,14,TGTGCCAGTAGGCCTAGCGGGACAACCTACGAGCAGTACTTC,CASRPSGTTYEQYF
-,TRBJ1-1,TRBV12-3/TRBV12-4,-,12,TGTGCCAGCGACGGGATGAACACTGAAGCTTTCTTT,CASDGMNTEAFF
-,TRBJ2-7,TRBV4-1,TRBD2,16,TGCGCCAGCAGCCAAGCCGCTAGCGGGAGTTCCTACGAGCAGTACTTC,CASSQAASGSSYEQYF
-,TRBJ2-2,TRBV30,-,13,TGTGCCTGGCATACTTCCGTCACCGGGGAGCTGTTTTTT,CAWHTSVTGELFF
-,TRBJ1-2,TRBV12-3/TRBV12-4,-,12,TGTGCCAGCAAAACAGGCAACTATGGCTACACCTTC,CASKTGNYGYTF
once,TRBJ2-3,TRBV24-1,TRBD2,15,TGTGCCACCAGTGAATTAGCGGGAACCGGAGATACGCAGTATTTT,CATSELAGTGDTQYF
-,TRBJ2-4,TRBV7-9,-,16,TGTGCCAGCAGCCCCCCGGCTGCCTCGGCCAAAAACATTCAGTACTTC,CASSPPAASAKNIQYF
-,TRBJ1-5,TRBV5-1,-,14,TGCGCCAGCAGCTTGGAGGGAGGCAATCAGCCCCAGCATTTT,CASSLEGGNQPQHF
-,TRBJ2-5,TRBV5-1,-,14,TGCGCCAGCAGCTTGGAACAGGGCTGGGAGACCCAGTACTTC,CASSLEQGWETQYF
once,TRBJ1-2,TRBV3-1,TRBD1,11,TGTGCCAGCAGAACGGACAGGAGCCTCTCCTTC,CASRTDRSLSF
-,TRBJ1-1,TRBV27,-,14,TGTGCCAGCAGTCTTATGGGAACGAACACTGAAGCTTTCTTT,CASSLMGTNTEAFF
-,TRBJ2-1,TRBV7-2,-,14,TGTGCCAGCAGCTTTGTCGGTGGGACGGATGAGCAGTTCTTC,CASSFVGGTDEQFF
-,TRBJ2-1,TRBV7-9,-,14,TGTGCCAGCAGCGTAGCGGTAGAGGTCAATGAGCAGTTCTTC,CASSVAVEVNEQFF
-,TRBJ1-2,TRBV15,-,16,TGTGCCACCAGCAGAGACCGCTGGGGGCATAGCTATGGCTACACCTTC,CATSRDRWGHSYGYTF
-,TRBJ1-5,TRBV6-1,-,17,TGTGCCAGCAGTGAAGCCTTAGGCGGATATAGCAATCAGCCCCAGCATTTT,CASSEALGGYSNQPQHF
-,TRBJ2-5,TRBV12-3/TRBV12-4,TRBD1,15,TGTGCCAGCAGTTTTTGGACAGGGGTCCAAGAGACCCAGTACTTC,CASSFWTGVQETQYF
-,TRBJ2-7,TRBV5-1,-,14,TGCGCCAGCAGCTTGGGTGGGAAACACTACGAGCAGTACTTC,CASSLGGKHYEQYF
once,TRBJ2-1,TRBV13,TRBD1,15,TGTGCCAGCAGCTTAGAGGACAGGGGAACCAATGAGCAGTTCTTC,CASSLEDRGTNEQFF